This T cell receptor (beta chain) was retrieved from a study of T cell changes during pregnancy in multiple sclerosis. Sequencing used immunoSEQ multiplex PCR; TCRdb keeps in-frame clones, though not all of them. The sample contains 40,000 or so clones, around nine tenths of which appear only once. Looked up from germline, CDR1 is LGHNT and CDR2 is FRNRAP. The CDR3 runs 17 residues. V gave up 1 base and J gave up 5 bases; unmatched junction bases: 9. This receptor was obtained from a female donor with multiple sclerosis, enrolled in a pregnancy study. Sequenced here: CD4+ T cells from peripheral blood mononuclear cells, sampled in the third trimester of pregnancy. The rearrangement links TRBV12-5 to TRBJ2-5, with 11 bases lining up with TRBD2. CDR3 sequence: CASGLDELAGVGETQYF. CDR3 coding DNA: TGTGCTAGTGGTTTGGACGAACTAGCGGGAGTGGGGGAGACCCAGTACTTC. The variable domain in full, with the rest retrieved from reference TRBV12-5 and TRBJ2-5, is DARVTQTPRHKVTEMGQEVTMRCQPILGHNTVFWYRQTMMQGLELLAYFRNRAPLDDSGMPKDRFSAEMPDATLATLKIQPSEPRDSAVYFCASGLDELAGVGETQYFGPGTRLLVL.